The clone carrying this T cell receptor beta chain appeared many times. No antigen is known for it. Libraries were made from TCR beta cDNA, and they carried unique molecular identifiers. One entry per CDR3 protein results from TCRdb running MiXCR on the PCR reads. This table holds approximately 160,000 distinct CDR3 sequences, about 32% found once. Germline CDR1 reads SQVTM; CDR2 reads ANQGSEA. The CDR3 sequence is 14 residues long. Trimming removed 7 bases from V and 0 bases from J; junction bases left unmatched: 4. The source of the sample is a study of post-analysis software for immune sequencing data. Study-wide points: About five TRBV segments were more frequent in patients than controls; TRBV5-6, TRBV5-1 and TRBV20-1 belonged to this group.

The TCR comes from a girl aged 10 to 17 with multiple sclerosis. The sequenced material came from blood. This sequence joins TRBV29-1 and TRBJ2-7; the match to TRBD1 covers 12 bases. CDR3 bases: TGCAGCGCAGTGGGACAGGGGGCCTCCTACGAGCAGTACTTC. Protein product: CSAVGQGASYEQYF.